Listed below are T cell receptor beta chains from one sample, sequenced in a study of cytomegalovirus exposure and HLA in healthy donors. Libraries were prepared by immunoSEQ multiplex PCR; TCRdb keeps only in-frame clonotypes and omits some of them. Here the sample spans about 180,000 clones, around four fifths being singletons. Sequencing was carried out using PBMCs. Every receptor here comes from a man between 18 and 29 years old in good health and CMV-seronegative. Both conserved end residues are part of each CDR3. The D gene is left open where the match is weak. Rows may omit the clone size; those that give it use once, few, many or a size class.

size,V,D,J,CDR3,DNA
NA,TRBV28,TRBD2,TRBJ2-5,CASSRTSGVQETQYF,TGTGCCAGCAGTAGGACTAGCGGGGTCCAAGAGACCCAGTACTTC
NA,TRBV11-3,NA,TRBJ2-2,CASSLASTGELFF,TGTGCCAGCAGCTTAGCGAGCACCGGGGAGCTGTTTTTT
NA,TRBV30,NA,TRBJ1-1,CATKQRTGTEAFF,TGTGCCACGAAACAACGCACGGGAACTGAAGCTTTCTTT
NA,TRBV19,NA,TRBJ2-2,CASMEQRLTNTGELFF,TGTGCCAGTATGGAGCAGCGCCTTACGAACACCGGGGAGCTGTTTTTT
NA,TRBV19,TRBD2,TRBJ2-3,CASCIAGADTQYF,TGTGCCAGTTGCATAGCGGGAGCCGATACGCAGTATTTT
NA,TRBV18,NA,TRBJ2-7,CASSPTIGDEQYF,TGTGCCAGCTCACCAACAATCGGAGACGAGCAGTACTTC
NA,TRBV2,NA,TRBJ1-2,CASSSQGLYGYTF,TGTGCCAGCAGTTCTCAGGGCCTCTATGGCTACACCTTC
few,TRBV6-1,NA,TRBJ2-7,CASSSTRGWYEQYF,TGTGCCAGCAGTAGTACAAGGGGCTGGTACGAGCAGTACTTC
NA,TRBV15,TRBD2,TRBJ2-7,CATSRDRDYYTYEQYF,TGTGCCACCAGCAGAGACCGGGACTACTATACCTACGAGCAGTACTTC
NA,TRBV7-2,TRBD2,TRBJ2-5,CASSLVGTSGRRRQETQYF,TGTGCCAGCAGCTTAGTGGGGACTAGCGGGAGGCGTCGTCAAGAGACCCAGTACTTC
NA,TRBV27,TRBD2,TRBJ2-1,CASSLLAGATGGEQFF,TGTGCCAGCAGCCTACTAGCGGGAGCCACCGGGGGGGAGCAGTTCTTC
NA,TRBV11-2,TRBD2,TRBJ2-5,CASSPRLAEQETQYF,TGTGCCAGCAGCCCGAGACTAGCGGAACAAGAGACCCAGTACTTC
NA,TRBV6-4,TRBD1,TRBJ2-7,CASRRQGSLSAEQYF,TGTGCCAGCAGGAGACAGGGGAGCCTCTCGGCCGAGCAGTACTTC
NA,TRBV5-8,NA,TRBJ1-1,CASSWPTEAFF,TGTGCCAGCAGCTGGCCGACTGAAGCTTTCTTT
NA,TRBV2,NA,TRBJ1-1,CASVFGGAYTEAFF,TGTGCCAGCGTTTTCGGCGGAGCATACACTGAAGCTTTCTTT
few,TRBV7-9,NA,TRBJ2-5,CASSPTTRLATQYF,TGTGCCAGCAGCCCGACGACTAGATTGGCGACCCAGTACTTC
NA,TRBV6-5,NA,TRBJ2-7,CASSRYRNQYEQYF,TGTGCCAGCAGTAGGTACAGGAATCAATACGAGCAGTACTTC
few,TRBV6-6,NA,TRBJ1-5,CASYPEGSNQPQHF,TGTGCCAGCTATCCGGAGGGTAGCAATCAGCCCCAGCATTTT
few,TRBV4-3,NA,TRBJ2-2,CASSHNTHLNTGELFF,TGCGCCAGCAGCCATAACACCCATTTGAACACCGGGGAGCTGTTTTTT
few,TRBV7-3,TRBD2,TRBJ2-7,CASSPRGGAYEQYF,TGTGCCAGCAGCCCCCGGGGGGGCGCCTACGAGCAGTACTTC
few,TRBV7-8,TRBD1,TRBJ2-3,CASSTRTGGWRDTDTQYF,TGTGCCAGCAGCACCCGGACAGGGGGGTGGAGGGACACAGATACGCAGTATTTT
few,TRBV6-4,TRBD2,TRBJ2-2,CASRSLAGGDTGELFF,TGTGCCAGCAGGAGTCTAGCGGGAGGGGATACCGGGGAGCTGTTTTTT
NA,TRBV2,NA,TRBJ1-4,CASSDRKRSRFF,TGTGCCAGCAGTGATCGAAAGCGGTCGAGGTTTTTT
NA,TRBV6-6,TRBD1,TRBJ2-7,CASRTTPGTVGYEQYF,TGTGCCAGCCGAACCACCCCCGGGACAGTCGGATACGAGCAGTACTTC
NA,TRBV18,NA,TRBJ2-5,CASSNGAQGSETQYF,TGTGCCAGCTCAAATGGGGCACAGGGTTCGGAGACCCAGTACTTC
NA,TRBV27,TRBD2,TRBJ2-3,CATAPLSSGRATDTQYF,TGTGCCACCGCCCCCTTGTCTAGCGGGAGGGCCACAGATACGCAGTATTTT
few,TRBV7-3,NA,TRBJ2-1,CASSHSRGEQFF,TGTGCCAGCAGCCATTCCCGGGGGGAGCAGTTCTTC
once,TRBV7-3,NA,TRBJ2-6,CASSLQPSGANVLTF,TGTGCCAGCAGCCTACAGCCGTCTGGGGCCAACGTCCTGACTTTC
few,TRBV4-3,NA,TRBJ2-1,CASSQEFRTGGYIQDEQFF,TGCGCCAGCAGCCAAGAATTCCGGACGGGGGGCTATATCCAGGATGAGCAGTTCTTC
NA,TRBV5-1,TRBD2,TRBJ2-7,CASSSGGGREQYF,TGCGCCAGCAGCTCCGGGGGCGGGAGGGAGCAGTACTTC
NA,TRBV6-6,TRBD2,TRBJ2-5,CASSLALAAGSETQYF,TGTGCCAGCAGCTTAGCCCTTGCAGCGGGATCAGAGACCCAGTACTTC
NA,TRBV7-9,NA,TRBJ2-1,CASSPPPGLTEQFF,TGTGCCAGCAGTCCGCCCCCGGGTCTGACTGAGCAGTTCTTC
few,TRBV6-6,TRBD1,TRBJ1-6,CASKQGANSPLHF,TGTGCCAGCAAACAGGGGGCGAATTCACCCCTCCACTTT
NA,TRBV9,TRBD1,TRBJ1-1,CASSRSPQGIAFF,TGTGCCAGCAGCCGGTCGCCACAGGGGATAGCTTTCTTT
once,TRBV9,NA,TRBJ2-3,CASSGDADTQYF,TGTGCCAGCTCAGGGGACGCAGATACGCAGTATTTT
NA,TRBV18,NA,TRBJ2-1,CASSPVAMNEQFF,TGTGCCAGCTCACCGGTAGCAATGAATGAGCAGTTCTTC
NA,TRBV12-2,NA,TRBJ1-6,CASRLATGESLIGPLHF,TGTGCAAGTCGCTTAGCAACAGGGGAGTCTCTAATAGGACCCCTCCACTTT
NA,TRBV2,NA,TRBJ1-3,CASSGESAGNTIYF,TGTGCCAGCAGTGGGGAGTCGGCTGGAAACACCATATATTTT
few,TRBV30,TRBD1,TRBJ2-7,CAWDRGLGQYF,TGTGCCTGGGACAGGGGTTTAGGGCAGTACTTC
NA,TRBV27,NA,TRBJ1-1,CASSPPGLLGRDTEAFF,TGTGCCAGCAGTCCACCGGGACTGTTGGGGAGGGACACTGAAGCTTTCTTT
NA,TRBV6-1,NA,TRBJ1-1,CASSPDGGTEAFF,TGTGCCAGCAGCCCCGACGGGGGCACTGAAGCTTTCTTT
once,TRBV4-3,TRBD2,TRBJ2-7,CASSHSGLAGGNEQYF,TGCGCCAGCAGCCATTCGGGACTAGCGGGAGGAAACGAGCAGTACTTC
NA,TRBV7-6,NA,TRBJ1-1,CASSLAELDTTEAFF,TGTGCCAGCAGCTTAGCCGAACTGGACACCACTGAAGCTTTCTTT
NA,TRBV13,TRBD1,TRBJ2-7,CASSLMTGGPYEQYF,TGTGCCAGCAGCTTAATGACAGGGGGCCCCTACGAGCAGTACTTC
NA,TRBV30,NA,TRBJ1-2,CAWRHREPLSDGYTF,TGTGCCTGGAGGCATAGGGAGCCGTTGAGCGATGGCTACACCTTC
NA,TRBV27,TRBD1,TRBJ2-7,CASSPGQSYEQYF,TGTGCCAGCAGCCCGGGACAGTCCTACGAGCAGTACTTC
NA,TRBV7-8,TRBD1,TRBJ1-1,CASSPRQGLMNTEAFF,TGTGCCAGCAGCCCGAGACAGGGCCTGATGAACACTGAAGCCTTCTTT
NA,TRBV4-3,NA,TRBJ2-2,CASSHRTTGLDGELFF,TGCGCCAGCAGCCACCGCACGACAGGCCTTGACGGGGAGCTGTTTTTT
NA,TRBV7-9,NA,TRBJ2-7,CASSFSPGYEQYF,TGTGCCAGCAGCTTTAGTCCAGGCTACGAGCAGTACTTC
NA,TRBV2,NA,TRBJ2-7,CASSEETGPYEQYF,TGTGCCAGCAGTGAAGAAACAGGTCCCTACGAGCAGTACTTC
NA,TRBV4-3,TRBD1,TRBJ1-2,CASSQDTGAAGYTF,TGCGCCAGCAGCCAAGATACAGGGGCAGCTGGCTACACCTTC
NA,TRBV27,NA,TRBJ1-2,CASSSGQGKGYTF,TGTGCCAGCAGTTCGGGGCAGGGGAAGGGCTACACCTTC
NA,TRBV6-4,TRBD2,TRBJ2-2,CASTPLKRGVNTGELFF,TGTGCCAGCACCCCCCTCAAGCGGGGGGTAAACACCGGGGAGCTGTTTTTT
NA,TRBV6-5,NA,TRBJ2-3,CASSPIAASTDTQYF,TGTGCCAGCAGTCCAATAGCGGCTAGCACAGATACGCAGTATTTT
NA,TRBV9,TRBD1,TRBJ2-3,CASSVGLRGRDTQYF,TGTGCCAGCAGCGTAGGATTAAGGGGGCGGGATACGCAGTATTTT